This paragraph covers one T cell receptor (beta chain) sequence. This sample is part of a study of control samples from healthy donors and cancer patients. TCRdb's copy holds only in-frame clones and misses some; the assay was immunoSEQ multiplex PCR. The sample includes 95,000 to 150,000 clones, about 90% seen only once; the top ten take about 40%. The germline CDR1 and CDR2 sequences are GTSNPN and SVGIG (reference sequence). V shed 1 base, J shed 3 bases, and the junction held 8 bases outside the gene matches. The CDR3 is 17 amino acids. V and J are TRBV30 and TRBJ2-3; 12 bases map to TRBD2. The specimen was blood. The sequence was collected from a man aged 45-60 years in good health. The CDR3 DNA reads TGTGCCTGGAGTGACCTCCTAGCGGGGGGGCGGACAGATACGCAGTATTTT. This translates into CAWSDLLAGGRTDTQYF.